Below are 29 T cell receptor beta chains sequenced from a single sample in a study of blood T cell repertoires in COVID-19 (dated by TCRdb to the early 2020s). Library creation used the immunoSEQ multiplex PCR assay. In TCRdb, the immuneACCESS table is reduced to in-frame sequences with V and J assigned. These tables do not hold every clone; where another copy was compared, an unresolved V gene accounts for under half, and the others remain unexplained. The sample yields approximately 180,000 clones; 65% to 90% were counted once. The top ten clonotypes cover roughly 15% of the sample. The material sequenced was PBMCs or T cells enriched from blood (not recorded which). All receptors come from a man aged 45-65 years who had recovered from COVID-19.

The chain links TRBV19 to TRBJ2-7; TRBD2 is a possible D gene (7 bases). The CDR3 length is 15 residues. Trimming took 3 bases from V and 3 from J, leaving 15 bases between them. Per the germline V gene, CDR1 is LNHDA and CDR2 is SQIVND (reference sequence). Here the CDR3 DNA reads TGTGCCAGTAGTATTAAACAGGGAGGGTACTACGAGCAGTACTTC. Protein: CASSIKQGGYYEQYF.

The V call is TRBV11-2, the J call TRBJ1-4; D might be TRBD1 (5 bases). V dropped 1 base and J dropped 2 bases, with 20 bases sitting between them. CDR3 length: 19 amino acids. Germline CDR1 is SGHAT and CDR2 is FQNNGV. The CDR3 reads CASSLAPGTIRTTNEKLFF. DNA for the CDR3: TGTGCCAGCAGCTTAGCCCCCGGGACTATCAGGACCACTAATGAAAAACTGTTTTTT.

The chain is built from TRBV28 and TRBJ2-5; 9 bases are a match to TRBD2. V was clipped by 5 bases and J by 10 bases; unmatched bases: 17. The CDR3 totals 16 residues. CDR1 MDHEN and CDR2 SYDVKM come from the germline V gene. CDR3 loop: CASSVTGLALLGGQYF. CDR3 nucleotides: TGTGCCAGCAGTGTCACGGGACTAGCACTTTTGGGGGGCCAGTACTTC.

The chain employs TRBV7-2 and TRBJ2-3; D is unclear. Trimming pared 1 base from V and 1 base from J, leaving 6 bases between. CDR3 length equals 14 residues. Germline CDR1 is SGHTA and CDR2 is FQGNSA. The CDR3 DNA sequence: TGTGCCAGCAGCTTAGTGCGTGGCACAGATACGCAGTATTTT. It specifies CASSLVRGTDTQYF.

The chain carries TRBV15 and TRBJ2-1; 8 nucleotides agree with TRBD2. This CDR3 has 17 amino acids. The ends lost 5 bases at V and 5 bases at J; junction bases unmatched: 14. In germline, CDR1 is LNHNV, CDR2 YYDKDF (reference sequence). The CDR3 DNA sequence: TGTGCCACCAGCGGCGAAGGAGTGCGGGGGGCACACAATGAGCAGTTCTTC. Translating gives CATSGEGVRGAHNEQFF.

This clone was found once. The J gene is TRBJ1-1, the V gene TRBV5-1, with a weak D call TRBD1 (6 bases). Germline CDR1 and CDR2: SGHRS and YFSETQ. Trimming took 0 bases from V and 4 from J, leaving 13 bases between them. This CDR3 contains 15 residues. This CDR3 is CASSLGSGVGTEAFF. CDR3 in DNA: TGCGCCAGCAGCTTGGGGTCAGGGGTTGGCACTGAAGCTTTCTTT. The full variable domain, rest sourced from reference TRBV5-1 and TRBJ1-1, is KAGVTQTPRYLIKTRGQQVTLSCSPISGHRSVSWYQQTPGQGLQFLFEYFSETQRNKGNFPGRFSGRQFSNSRSEMNVSTLELGDSALYLCASSLGSGVGTEAFFGQGTRLTVV.

Only one count was recorded for this clone. The rearrangement uses TRBV10-2 and TRBJ1-3, with D unclear. Per the germline V gene, CDR1 is WSHSY and CDR2 is SAAADI. V lost 7 bases to trimming and J lost 1 base, with 11 bases between them. This CDR3 comprises 14 residues. The CDR3 region is CASTGGRSGNTIYF. CDR3 bases: TGCGCCAGCACGGGCGGGAGGTCTGGAAACACCATATATTTT.

The rearrangement uses TRBV20-1 and TRBJ1-5; 10 bases are a match to TRBD1. This CDR3 is 15 amino acids long. Germline V gene lookup returns CDR1 DFQATT and CDR2 SNEGSKA (reference sequence). V gave up 3 bases and J gave up 6 bases; unmatched junction bases: 8. CDR3 amino acids: CSASDPGQGLQPQHF. The CDR3 coding sequence is TGCAGTGCTAGTGATCCGGGACAGGGGCTTCAGCCCCAGCATTTT.

The chain has TRBV4-2 and TRBJ2-3; 9 bases map to TRBD2. The germline gives CDR1 LGHNA, CDR2 YNFKEQ. The CDR3 contains 18 residues. After removal of 4 bases from V and 0 bases from J, the junction contained 11 bases not matched to a gene. The CDR3 reads CASSLKTASGASTDTQYF. The CDR3 DNA follows: TGTGCCAGCAGCCTAAAGACGGCTAGCGGGGCTAGCACAGATACGCAGTATTTT.

The chain uses TRBV10-2 and TRBJ1-4; 10 positions agree with TRBD1. The CDR3 extends over 16 amino acids. Trimming cost V 6 bases and J 7 bases; bases outside gene matches: 11. Germline assignment: CDR1 WSHSY and CDR2 SAAADI. The CDR3 reads CASSDRDRGWAEKLFF. The CDR3 DNA sequence: TGCGCCAGCAGCGACCGGGACAGGGGTTGGGCTGAAAAACTGTTTTTT.

The V call is TRBV9, the J call TRBJ2-3, with a possible D match to TRBD2 (6 bases). Trimming stripped 0 bases from V and 4 bases from J, with 9 bases between. This CDR3 has 14 amino acids. Germline V gene lookup returns CDR1 SGDLS and CDR2 YYNGEE. The CDR3 here is CASSVGGVADTQYF. CDR3 sequence (DNA): TGTGCCAGCAGCGTAGGGGGGGTAGCAGATACGCAGTATTTT.

This chain uses TRBV12-5 with TRBJ1-6; no clear D gene. Germline values: CDR1 LGHNT, CDR2 FRNRAP. The CDR3 is 15 residues long. V gave up 6 bases and J gave up 6 bases, with 15 bases separating them. CDR3 sequence (DNA): TGTGCTAGTGGCCGGGATACGGGAACTAATTCACCCCTCCACTTT. This codes for CASGRDTGTNSPLHF.

V gene TRBV10-3 combines with J gene TRBJ1-1; 9 nucleotides agree with TRBD1. Germline-derived CDR1 and CDR2 are ENHRY and SYGVKD. This CDR3 has 13 residues. Trimming removed 4 bases from V and 8 bases from J; junction bases left unmatched: 5. The CDR3 DNA sequence: TGTGCCATCAGTGCCGGGACAGGGAGAGAAGCTTTCTTT. Its translation is CAISAGTGREAFF.

The rearrangement joins TRBV4-2 to TRBJ2-7, with D possibly matching TRBD1 (6 bases). Looked up from germline, CDR1 is LGHNA and CDR2 is YNFKEQ. V was pared by 0 bases and J by 2 bases, with 11 bases between. The CDR3 contains 15 residues. CDR3 DNA sequence: TGTGCCAGCAGCCAAGAGAGGACAGCGGCCTACGAGCAGTACTTC. It codes for CASSQERTAAYEQYF.

This clone was picked up one time. The rearrangement links TRBV19 to TRBJ1-1; the match to TRBD1 covers 8 bases. The CDR3 has 12 residues. The junction had 6 bases not matched to a gene; V was cut back by 5 bases and J by 10 bases. Germline V gene sequence: CDR1 LNHDA, CDR2 SQIVND (reference sequence). The CDR3 spells CASSFRTGIAFF. The CDR3, as DNA: TGTGCCAGTAGTTTTCGGACAGGGATAGCTTTCTTT.

The chain employs TRBV3-1 (or the pseudogene TRBV3-2) and TRBJ1-3; D remains unclear. V was pared by 1 base and J by 4 bases, with 8 bases between. This CDR3 is 14 amino acids long. Germline CDR1 reads LGHDT; CDR2 reads YNNKEL (reference sequence). The CDR3 sequence is CASSQGLSGNTIYF. CDR3 DNA sequence: TGTGCCAGCAGCCAAGGGCTGTCAGGAAACACCATATATTTT.

The table lists this clone with a count of one. The chain recombines TRBV5-4 with TRBJ2-7, with 10 bases identical to TRBD1. V trimming: 5 bases; J trimming: 4 bases; junction bases outside the gene matches: 9. From germline, CDR1 is SGHNT and CDR2 YYREEE (reference sequence). The CDR3 is 15 residues long. In DNA form, the CDR3 reads TGTGCCAGCAGTCCAACCAGGGACAGGGGTTACGAGCAGTACTTC. Protein sequence: CASSPTRDRGYEQYF.

The gene calls are TRBV18 and TRBJ1-1; D might be TRBD1 (5 bases). Trimming took 4 bases from V and 5 from J, leaving 14 bases between them. Germline CDR1 is KGHSH and CDR2 is LQKENI. This CDR3 contains 14 residues. The CDR3 here is CASSLKGLVTEAFF. The CDR3 DNA is TGTGCCAGCTCACTCAAGGGGCTTGTGACTGAAGCTTTCTTT.

This clone turned up a few times. Other DNA sequences in this sample translate to the same CDR3. J is TRBJ1-2 and V is TRBV5-1; maybe TRBD1 (5 bases). V gave up 8 bases and J gave up 8 bases, with 22 bases separating them. The CDR3 totals 14 residues. Per the germline V gene, CDR1 is SGHRS and CDR2 is YFSETQ. The CDR3 sequence: CASNPGGAVSGYTF. The DNA of the CDR3 is TGCGCCAGTAACCCCGGCGGGGCGGTGAGCGGCTACACCTTC.

The chain carries TRBV19 and TRBJ1-6; D remains unclear. V lost 4 bases to trimming and J lost 4 bases, with 8 bases between them. Germline V gene sequence: CDR1 LNHDA, CDR2 SQIVND (reference sequence). The CDR3 is made up of 14 amino acids. The CDR3 spells CASSKERYNSPLHF. DNA for the CDR3: TGTGCCAGTAGTAAGGAGAGATATAATTCACCCCTCCACTTT.

This clone has only one observation. The J gene is TRBJ2-4, the V gene TRBV24-1, with D unclear. Germline CDR1 and CDR2: KGHDR and SFDVKD. This CDR3 spans 13 amino acids. V dropped 2 bases and J dropped 1 base, with 2 bases sitting between them. CDR3 coding DNA: TGTGCCACCAGTGATTCGGCCAAAAACATTCAGTACTTC. Translated, it gives CATSDSAKNIQYF.

J is TRBJ2-1 and V is TRBV9; no definite D call. CDR1 SGDLS and CDR2 YYNGEE come from the germline V gene. Trimming stripped 0 bases from V and 7 bases from J, with 5 bases between. The CDR3 runs 12 residues. The CDR3 nucleotides are TGTGCCAGCAGCGTAGGGCGGAATGAGCAGTTCTTC. Residues: CASSVGRNEQFF.

This sequence joins TRBV29-1 and TRBJ1-5; TRBD1 matches 9 bases. Germline V CDR1 and CDR2: SQVTM, ANQGSEA. V trimming: 6 bases; J trimming: 7 bases; junction bases outside the gene matches: 10. This CDR3 has 14 amino acids. As DNA, the CDR3 is TGCAGCGTCGCTACCGGGACAGGGAGCCAGCCCCAGCATTTT. Translating gives CSVATGTGSQPQHF.

The chain couples TRBV19 to TRBJ1-2; unclear D gene. CDR1 and CDR2 (germline): LNHDA, SQIVND (reference sequence). The CDR3 runs to 15 residues. V lost 4 bases and J lost 2, with 14 bases in between. The CDR3 DNA is TGTGCCAGTAGTACGCTTCAGACACGAAACTATGGCTACACCTTC. This gives the protein CASSTLQTRNYGYTF.

The chain couples TRBV6-5 to TRBJ1-2, with D maybe TRBD1 (6 bases). The V end was cut by 5 bases, the J end by 0 bases, with 13 bases between. The CDR3 runs to 15 residues. Germline V lookup: CDR1 MNHEY, CDR2 SVGAGI. The CDR3, as DNA: TGTGCCAGCAGTAGTCCGGGACAAGCTAACTATGGCTACACCTTC. Translated, it gives CASSSPGQANYGYTF.

V usage is TRBV7-9 and J usage is TRBJ2-5, with no clear D. The V gene lost 2 bases and the J gene lost 2 bases, with 9 bases spanning the gap. CDR3 length: 14 residues. The germline CDR1 and CDR2 sequences are SEHNR and FQNEAQ (reference sequence). CDR3 sequence: CASSLSGKQETQYF. Here the CDR3 DNA reads TGTGCCAGCAGCTTAAGTGGCAAACAAGAGACCCAGTACTTC.

The V and J genes are TRBV19 and TRBJ1-2; 8 nucleotides match TRBD1. The CDR3 spans 13 residues. The germline gives CDR1 LNHDA, CDR2 SQIVND (reference sequence). The J segment lost 6 bases and the V segment lost 5 bases, leaving 5 bases of the junction unmatched. In DNA, the CDR3 is TGTGCCAGTAGTCCAGACAGGGGAAATGGCTACACCTTC. It encodes CASSPDRGNGYTF.

In its sample, this clone was seen a few times. The V call is TRBV6-1, the J call TRBJ1-2, with 8 positions matching TRBD1. In germline, CDR1 is MNHNS, CDR2 SASEGT. V lost 3 bases and J lost 12; bases outside the gene matches: 12. There are 14 residues in the CDR3. CDR3 DNA sequence: TGTGCCAGCAGTGATTTGGACAGGGTACATTATAACACCTTC. Encoded protein: CASSDLDRVHYNTF.

The rearrangement links TRBV14 to TRBJ1-1; D might be TRBD1 (6 bases). V lost 3 bases and J 3 bases, leaving 20 bases between the germline ends. Germline V gene sequence: CDR1 SGHDN, CDR2 FVKESK. The CDR3 runs 17 residues. In nucleotides, the CDR3 is TGTGCCAGCAGCCAGGAGGCGTACAGGGTATTTGACACTGAAGCTTTCTTT. Translation: CASSQEAYRVFDTEAFF. Complete variable domain (other parts from reference TRBV14 and TRBJ1-1): EAGVTQFPSHSVIEKGQTVTLRCDPISGHDNLYWYRRVMGKEIKFLLHFVKESKQDESGMPNNRFLAERTGGTYSTLKVQPAELEDSGVYFCASSQEAYRVFDTEAFFGQGTRLTVV.